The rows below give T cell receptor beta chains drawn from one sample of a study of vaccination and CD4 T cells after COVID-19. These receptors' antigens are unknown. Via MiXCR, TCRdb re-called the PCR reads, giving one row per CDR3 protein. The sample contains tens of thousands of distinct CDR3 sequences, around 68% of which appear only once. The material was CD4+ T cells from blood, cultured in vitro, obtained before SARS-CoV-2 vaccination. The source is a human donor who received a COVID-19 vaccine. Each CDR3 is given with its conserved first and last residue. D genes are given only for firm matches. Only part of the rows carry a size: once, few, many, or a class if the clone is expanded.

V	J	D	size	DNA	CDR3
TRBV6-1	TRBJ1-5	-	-	TGTGCCGGCCGGGGCAATCAGCCCCAGCATTTT	CAGRGNQPQHF
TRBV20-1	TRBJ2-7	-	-	TGCAGTGCTAGGATGTCCTTTGCCGCCTACGAGCAGTACTTC	CSARMSFAAYEQYF
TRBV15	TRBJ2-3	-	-	TGTGCCACCAAAACTGGGGGGGCTATTATCACAGATACGCAGTATTTT	CATKTGGAIITDTQYF
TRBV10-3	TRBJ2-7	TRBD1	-	TGTGCCATCACCAAAAGCGAGTTCGGGACAGCCACCTACGAGCAGTACTTC	CAITKSEFGTATYEQYF
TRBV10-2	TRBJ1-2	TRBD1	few	TGCGCCAGCAGTGCGGACAGGGTTGATGGCTACACCTTC	CASSADRVDGYTF
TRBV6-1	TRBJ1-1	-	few	TGTGCCAGCAGTGAATCCGGGGGAGACACTGAAGCTTTCTTT	CASSESGGDTEAFF
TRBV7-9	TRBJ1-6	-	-	TGTGCCAGCAGCCTTACAGGAAGCAATTCACCCCTCCACTTT	CASSLTGSNSPLHF
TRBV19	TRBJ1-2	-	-	TGTGCCAGTAGTATTCCGGGGGCTGATTATGGCTACACCTTC	CASSIPGADYGYTF
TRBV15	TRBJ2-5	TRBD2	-	TGTGCCACCACCAGCGGGGGACAAGAGACCCAGTACTTC	CATTSGGQETQYF
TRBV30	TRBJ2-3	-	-	TGTGCCTGGAGGGCGAAGACCAGGGCAGATACGCAGTATTTT	CAWRAKTRADTQYF
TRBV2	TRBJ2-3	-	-	TGTGCCAGCAGATCGGCACAGACGGGGACAGATACGCAGTATTTT	CASRSAQTGTDTQYF
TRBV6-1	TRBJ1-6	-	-	TGTGCCAGCAGGTTAAGCTCCTATAATTCACCCCTCCACTTT	CASRLSSYNSPLHF
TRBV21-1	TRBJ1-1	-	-	TGTGCCAGCAGCAAGTTCCTAAGGCACACTGAAGCTTTCTTT	CASSKFLRHTEAFF
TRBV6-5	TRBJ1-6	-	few	TGTGCCAGCAGTTACTCGTCCCTCGGCTCACCCCTCCACTTT	CASSYSSLGSPLHF
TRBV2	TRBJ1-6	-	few	TGTGCCAGCAGGATGGGGGTTTCACCCCTCCACTTT	CASRMGVSPLHF
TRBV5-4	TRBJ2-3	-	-	TGTGCCAGCAGCTTGGGGGGCCCTAGCACAGATACGCAGTATTTT	CASSLGGPSTDTQYF
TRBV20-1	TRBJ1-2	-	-	TGCAGTGCTAGAGATTTCGGGGGGCTGCTCGGCTACACCTTC	CSARDFGGLLGYTF
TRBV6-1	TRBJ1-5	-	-	TGTGCCAGCAGCGGGGGGGGGTCTGGAAATCAGCCCCAGCATTTT	CASSGGGSGNQPQHF
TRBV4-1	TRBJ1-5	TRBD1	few	TGCGCCAGCAGCCAAGTAAAGTCAAGGGGGCTAAGTCAGCCCCAGCATTTT	CASSQVKSRGLSQPQHF
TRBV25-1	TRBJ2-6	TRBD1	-	TGTGCCAGCAGTGCCGTCCGGGGACAGGGTAGCTCTGGGGCCAACGTCCTGACTTTC	CASSAVRGQGSSGANVLTF
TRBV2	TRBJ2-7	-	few	TGTGCCAGCAGTGTGGAGGGCAGTTTTGTTTCCGAGCAGTACTTC	CASSVEGSFVSEQYF
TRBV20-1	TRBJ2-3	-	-	TGCAGTGCTAGAGATAGGCGAAGCACAGATACGCAGTATTTT	CSARDRRSTDTQYF
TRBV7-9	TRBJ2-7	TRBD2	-	TGTGCCAGCAGCTGGGCGGGAGGAACGGAGCAGTACTTC	CASSWAGGTEQYF
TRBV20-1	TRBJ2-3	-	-	TGCAGTGCTAGGGGGCCCCCAGCGGTTAGCACAGATACGCAGTATTTT	CSARGPPAVSTDTQYF
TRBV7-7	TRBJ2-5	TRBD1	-	TGTGCCAGCAGCTTGTTAAAGACCGGGACAGGGAGAGAGACCCAGTACTTC	CASSLLKTGTGRETQYF
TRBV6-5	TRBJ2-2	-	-	TGTGCCAGCAGTTACCTGGGCTTGACCGGGGAGCTGTTTTTT	CASSYLGLTGELFF
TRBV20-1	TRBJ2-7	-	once	TGCAGTGCTAGAATGTCCTACGAGCAGTACTTC	CSARMSYEQYF
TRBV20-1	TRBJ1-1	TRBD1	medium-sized	TGCAGTGCTGGGGGACAGGGGGCGCGGGGCACTGAAGCTTTCTTT	CSAGGQGARGTEAFF
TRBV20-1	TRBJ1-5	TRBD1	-	TGCAGTGCTAGAGGAGGGGGGACAGGGGCAAATGTTAGGCCCCAGCATTTT	CSARGGGTGANVRPQHF
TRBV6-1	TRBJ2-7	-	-	TGTGCCAGCAGGCCGGACACATGGAGCTCCTACGAGCAGTACTTC	CASRPDTWSSYEQYF
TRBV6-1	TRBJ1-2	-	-	TGTGCCAGCAGTGTTCAGGGAGTCTATGGCTACACCTTC	CASSVQGVYGYTF
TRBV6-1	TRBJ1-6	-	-	TGTGCCAGCAGTGAACTGGGAGGGAATTCACCCCTCCACTTT	CASSELGGNSPLHF
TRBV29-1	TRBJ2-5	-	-	TGCAGCGTTGAAGAAGAGGTTCGTGAGACCCAGTACTTC	CSVEEEVRETQYF
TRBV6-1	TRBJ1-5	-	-	TGTGCCGCAAAGAGAGTGGGGATGAATCAGCCCCAGCATTTT	CAAKRVGMNQPQHF
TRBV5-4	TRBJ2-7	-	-	TGTGCCAGCAGCTTAGGTAGCTCCTACGAGCAGTACTTC	CASSLGSSYEQYF
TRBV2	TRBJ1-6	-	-	TGTGCCAGCATTTGGGGAGGACCGGGATCCTATAATTCACCCCTCCACTTT	CASIWGGPGSYNSPLHF
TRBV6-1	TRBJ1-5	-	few	TGTGCCAGCAGAACCACAGGGCTCAATCAGCCCCAGCATTTT	CASRTTGLNQPQHF
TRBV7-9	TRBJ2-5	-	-	TGTGCCAGCAGCCCCAGGGGTCCAGAGACCCAGTACTTC	CASSPRGPETQYF
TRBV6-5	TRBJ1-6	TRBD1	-	TGTGCCAGCAGTTCCACCGGGACAGGGGGCACAGATTCACCCCTCCACTTT	CASSSTGTGGTDSPLHF
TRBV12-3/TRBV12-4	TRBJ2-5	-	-	TGTGCCAGCAGTCGCAGAAAAGAGACCCAGTACTTC	CASSRRKETQYF
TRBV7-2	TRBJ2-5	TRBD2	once	TGTGCCAGCAGCTTAGGCAGGCGGGGGGCGCGGGAGACCCAGTACTTC	CASSLGRRGARETQYF
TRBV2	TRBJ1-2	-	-	TGTGCCAGCGGCGAGGAGTTCTATGGCTACACCTTC	CASGEEFYGYTF
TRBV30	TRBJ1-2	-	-	TGTGCCTGGGTTACCCTTTCGGGTCTATATGGCTACACCTTC	CAWVTLSGLYGYTF
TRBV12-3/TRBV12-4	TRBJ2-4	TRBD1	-	TGTGCCAGCAGTTTAAGGGGGCTCGTCAAAAACATTCAGTACTTC	CASSLRGLVKNIQYF
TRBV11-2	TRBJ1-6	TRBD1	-	TGTGCCAGCAGCTTAGGGACAGGGGGTGTCTCCTATAATTCACCCCTCCACTTT	CASSLGTGGVSYNSPLHF
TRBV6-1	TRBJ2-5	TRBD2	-	TGTGCCAGCGGGACTAGCGGGGGGGTAAAAGAGACCCAGTACTTC	CASGTSGGVKETQYF
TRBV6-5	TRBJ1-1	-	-	TGTGCCAGCAGTTACTCGAAGGGACACCGAGCTTTCTTT	CASSYSKGHRAFF
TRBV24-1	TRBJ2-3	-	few	TGTGCCACCAGTGATTTTCCCACCACAGATACGCAGTATTTT	CATSDFPTTDTQYF
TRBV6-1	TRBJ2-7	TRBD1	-	TGTGCCAGCAGTGACCGGGACAGGGGCTTCTACGAGCAGTACTTC	CASSDRDRGFYEQYF
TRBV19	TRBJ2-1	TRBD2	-	TGTGCCAGTAGTCCAGGTCCTGGGACTAGCGGGGCGTTCTCCTACAATGAGCAGTTCTTC	CASSPGPGTSGAFSYNEQFF
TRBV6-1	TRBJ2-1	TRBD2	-	TGTGCCAGCAGTGAAGTGTCTAGCGGGGATGAGCAGTTCTTC	CASSEVSSGDEQFF
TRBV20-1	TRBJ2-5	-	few	TGCAGTGCTCAGACTGAAACACCGCTTAAGACCCAGTACTTC	CSAQTETPLKTQYF
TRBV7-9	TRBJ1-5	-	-	TGTGCCAGCAGCACAGGGAGCAATCAGCCCCAGCATTTT	CASSTGSNQPQHF
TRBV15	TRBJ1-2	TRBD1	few	TGTGCCACCAGCAGGGCAGGGGGTTTTGGCTACACCTTC	CATSRAGGFGYTF
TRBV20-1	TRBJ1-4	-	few	TGCAGTGCTAGATACGGGGGCGGCGAAAAACTGTTTTTT	CSARYGGGEKLFF